The rows below give T cell receptor beta chains drawn from one sample of a study of shared clonotypes between healthy human individuals. The table came from immunoSEQ multiplex PCR; TCRdb's copy has only in-frame clones and leaves some out. The table records about 2 million clones, roughly 95% of them present only once. The sequenced material came from naive CD8+ T cells sorted from blood. The receptors here all came from a man aged 18 to 35 in good health. CDR3s include the opening cysteine and the closing phenylalanine or tryptophan. The order of the fields is J gene, D gene, V gene, clone size, CDR3 DNA, CDR3 protein. The D gene is left open where the match is weak. Part of the rows lack a size; the others show once, few, many or a class for expanded clones.

j_call: TRBJ1-1; d_call: -; v_call: TRBV19; clone_size: -; cdr3_nt: TGTGCCAGTAGCGACACGGACACTGAAGCTTTCTTT; cdr3_aa: CASSDTDTEAFF
j_call: TRBJ1-6; d_call: -; v_call: TRBV30; clone_size: -; cdr3_nt: TGTGCCTGGAGTTCTGAAAACTATAATTCACCCCTCCACTTT; cdr3_aa: CAWSSENYNSPLHF
j_call: TRBJ2-7; d_call: TRBD1; v_call: TRBV19; clone_size: -; cdr3_nt: TGTGCCAGTAGTATCGGACAGGGAGAATTCGAGCAGTACTTC; cdr3_aa: CASSIGQGEFEQYF
j_call: TRBJ1-4; d_call: -; v_call: TRBV29-1; clone_size: -; cdr3_nt: TGCAGCGTTGATGGGGGAGCTAATGAAAAACTGTTTTTT; cdr3_aa: CSVDGGANEKLFF
j_call: TRBJ2-7; d_call: -; v_call: TRBV5-6; clone_size: -; cdr3_nt: TGTGCCAGCAGCTGGGGGGAGGTCCGAATTTCCTACGAGCAGTACTTC; cdr3_aa: CASSWGEVRISYEQYF
j_call: TRBJ2-5; d_call: TRBD2; v_call: TRBV19; clone_size: -; cdr3_nt: TGTGCCAGTAGTACAAGGACTAGCGGGACGGAGACCCAGTACTTC; cdr3_aa: CASSTRTSGTETQYF
j_call: TRBJ2-1; d_call: -; v_call: TRBV4-3; clone_size: once; cdr3_nt: TGCGCCAGCAGCCAAAAAGGGATAGCGGCGGATGAGCAGTTCTTC; cdr3_aa: CASSQKGIAADEQFF
j_call: TRBJ2-7; d_call: -; v_call: TRBV10-2; clone_size: -; cdr3_nt: TGCGCCAGCAGTGAGTCAGGGGAGCAGTACTTC; cdr3_aa: CASSESGEQYF
j_call: TRBJ2-7; d_call: -; v_call: TRBV7-9; clone_size: -; cdr3_nt: TGTGCCAGCAGCATATCCTTGGACCTCCACTCCTACGAGCAGTACTTC; cdr3_aa: CASSISLDLHSYEQYF
j_call: TRBJ2-5; d_call: TRBD2; v_call: TRBV4-1; clone_size: -; cdr3_nt: TGCGCCAGCAGCCAGTTAGCGGGAGGGGATCAAGAGACCCAGTACTTC; cdr3_aa: CASSQLAGGDQETQYF
j_call: TRBJ2-7; d_call: -; v_call: TRBV2; clone_size: -; cdr3_nt: TGTGCCAGCAGTGAAAAACGGGGCTCCTACGAGCAGTACTTC; cdr3_aa: CASSEKRGSYEQYF
j_call: TRBJ2-1; d_call: TRBD2; v_call: TRBV5-3; clone_size: -; cdr3_nt: TGTGCCAGAAGCTTGTCTAGCGGGAGATACCGTTACAATGAGCAGTTCTTC; cdr3_aa: CARSLSSGRYRYNEQFF
j_call: TRBJ2-3; d_call: TRBD2; v_call: TRBV7-9; clone_size: -; cdr3_nt: TGTGCCAGCAGCGACTCGCGGGGGAGTGCAGATACGCAGTATTTT; cdr3_aa: CASSDSRGSADTQYF
j_call: TRBJ2-3; d_call: -; v_call: TRBV6-1; clone_size: -; cdr3_nt: TGTGCCAGCAGTGAAGTGAGAGGGAGCACAGATACGCAGTATTTT; cdr3_aa: CASSEVRGSTDTQYF
j_call: TRBJ2-2; d_call: TRBD1; v_call: TRBV11-2; clone_size: -; cdr3_nt: TGTGCCAGCAGCTTATATCTCAGGGGGCACGGCACCGGGGAGCTGTTTTTT; cdr3_aa: CASSLYLRGHGTGELFF
j_call: TRBJ2-2; d_call: -; v_call: TRBV4-3; clone_size: -; cdr3_nt: TGCGCCAGCAGCCTCGAAGGGACTTTGAACACCGGGGAGCTGTTTTTT; cdr3_aa: CASSLEGTLNTGELFF
j_call: TRBJ1-2; d_call: -; v_call: TRBV4-1; clone_size: -; cdr3_nt: TGCGCCAGCAGCCCAATGGCAGGGGCAGGTAACTATGGCTACACCTTC; cdr3_aa: CASSPMAGAGNYGYTF
j_call: TRBJ2-7; d_call: -; v_call: TRBV30; clone_size: -; cdr3_nt: TGTGCCTGGAGTGGGATGGCCTACGAGCAGTACTTC; cdr3_aa: CAWSGMAYEQYF
j_call: TRBJ2-5; d_call: -; v_call: TRBV28; clone_size: -; cdr3_nt: TGTGCCAGCAGTTTAAGTAAATCCCTAGAGACCCAGTACTTC; cdr3_aa: CASSLSKSLETQYF
j_call: TRBJ2-2; d_call: TRBD2; v_call: TRBV2; clone_size: -; cdr3_nt: TGTGCCAGCAGAACACCCGGGGGGGGACCGAACACCGGGGAGCTGTTTTTT; cdr3_aa: CASRTPGGGPNTGELFF
j_call: TRBJ2-7; d_call: -; v_call: TRBV25-1; clone_size: -; cdr3_nt: TGTGCCAGCGGGCGGGACAGTTGGTACGAGCAGTACTTC; cdr3_aa: CASGRDSWYEQYF
j_call: TRBJ2-7; d_call: -; v_call: TRBV4-3; clone_size: -; cdr3_nt: TGCGCCAGCAGCCAAGAGCTAGACTCGAGCTCCTACGAGCAGTACTTC; cdr3_aa: CASSQELDSSSYEQYF
j_call: TRBJ1-4; d_call: TRBD1; v_call: TRBV25-1; clone_size: -; cdr3_nt: TGTGCCAGCAGTGGAGGATGGAAGAATGCCGGGACAGCCGGGAAACTGTTTTTT; cdr3_aa: CASSGGWKNAGTAGKLFF
j_call: TRBJ2-7; d_call: TRBD2; v_call: TRBV27; clone_size: -; cdr3_nt: TGTGCCAGCAGTCCCTTTAGTAGCGGGGGGACCTACGAGCAGTACTTC; cdr3_aa: CASSPFSSGGTYEQYF
j_call: TRBJ1-2; d_call: -; v_call: TRBV5-1; clone_size: -; cdr3_nt: TGCGCCAGCAGCTTGTTGGAGGGTTCCTATGGCTACACCTTC; cdr3_aa: CASSLLEGSYGYTF
j_call: TRBJ1-5; d_call: -; v_call: TRBV12-5; clone_size: -; cdr3_nt: TGTGCTAGTGGGTTCCCCTCCCGCGACGCCGGGAATCAGCCCCAGCATTTT; cdr3_aa: CASGFPSRDAGNQPQHF
j_call: TRBJ2-5; d_call: TRBD1; v_call: TRBV11-2; clone_size: -; cdr3_nt: TGTGCCAGCAGCGGCCAGGGGGCCCAAGAGACCCAGTACTTC; cdr3_aa: CASSGQGAQETQYF
j_call: TRBJ1-1; d_call: -; v_call: TRBV28; clone_size: -; cdr3_nt: TGTGCCAGCAGTTTATGGGTTGAAGGGACCACTGAAGCTTTCTTT; cdr3_aa: CASSLWVEGTTEAFF
j_call: TRBJ2-3; d_call: TRBD1; v_call: TRBV11-2; clone_size: -; cdr3_nt: TGTGCCAGCAGCTTGGGGACAGGGGGTTTTGGCGCAGATACGCAGTATTTT; cdr3_aa: CASSLGTGGFGADTQYF
j_call: TRBJ1-1; d_call: -; v_call: TRBV6-5; clone_size: -; cdr3_nt: TGTGCCAGCAGTTACATCGGGGCGACAGATGAAGCTTTCTTT; cdr3_aa: CASSYIGATDEAFF